This T cell receptor beta chain was sequenced during a study of brain T cells in children with intractable seizures. Clones were read by immunoSEQ multiplex PCR, and TCRdb kept only the in-frame ones, dropping some. In the table there are approximately 77,000 clones, roughly 91% of which are singletons. Sequencing was limited to surgery cases with top T cell transcript signatures in brain tissue. At least one anti-epileptic drug was given before surgery. Germline lookup yields CDR1 SGHNT and CDR2 YYREEE (reference sequence). The CDR3 consists of 12 residues. The V gene lost 2 bases and the J gene lost 4 bases, with 3 bases spanning the gap.

This chain connects TRBV5-4 to TRBJ2-2, with D unresolved. Sequences were derived from peripheral blood, sampled at surgery. This receptor was obtained from a boy in the first two years of life with tuberous sclerosis and intractable seizures. CDR3 bases: TGTGCCAGCAGCTTTGGCACCGGGGAGCTGTTTTTT. Protein: CASSFGTGELFF.